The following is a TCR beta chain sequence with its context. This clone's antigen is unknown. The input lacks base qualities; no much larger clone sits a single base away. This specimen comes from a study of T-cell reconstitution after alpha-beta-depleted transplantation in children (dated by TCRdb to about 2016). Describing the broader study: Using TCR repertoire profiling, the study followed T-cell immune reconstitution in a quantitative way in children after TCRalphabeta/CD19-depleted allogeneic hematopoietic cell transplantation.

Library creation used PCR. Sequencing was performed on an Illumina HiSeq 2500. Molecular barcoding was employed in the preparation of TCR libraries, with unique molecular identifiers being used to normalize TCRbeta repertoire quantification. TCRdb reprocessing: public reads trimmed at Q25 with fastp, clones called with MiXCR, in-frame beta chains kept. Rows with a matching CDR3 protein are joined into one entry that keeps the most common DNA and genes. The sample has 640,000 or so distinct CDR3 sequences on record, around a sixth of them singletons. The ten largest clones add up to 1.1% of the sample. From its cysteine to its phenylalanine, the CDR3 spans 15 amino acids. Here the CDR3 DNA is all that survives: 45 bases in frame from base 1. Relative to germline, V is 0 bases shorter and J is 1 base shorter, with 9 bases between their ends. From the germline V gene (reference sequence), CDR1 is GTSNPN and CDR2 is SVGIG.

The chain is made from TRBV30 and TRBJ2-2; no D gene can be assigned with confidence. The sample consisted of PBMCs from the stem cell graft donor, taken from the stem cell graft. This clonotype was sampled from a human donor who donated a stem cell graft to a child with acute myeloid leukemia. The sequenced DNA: TGTGCCTGGAGTGTACATAACGTGAACACCGGGGAGCTGTTTTTT. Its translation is CAWSVHNVNTGELFF.